These 22 T cell receptor beta chains were sequenced from one sample in a study of Graves' ophthalmopathy and Graves' hyperthyroidism. Using RNA transcripts, the TCR beta CDR3 regions were amplified. The library came from an HTBI-primed first-round RT-PCR and a second-round multiplex PCR. TCRdb passed the multiplex PCR reads through MiXCR, listing each CDR3 protein once. Among about 700,000 distinct CDR3 sequences listed, approximately 40% were seen once. Sequences were obtained from peripheral blood. These receptors all stem from an adult man with Graves' ophthalmopathy.

This clonotype was counted between two and nine times. The chain couples TRBV24-1 to TRBJ1-5; D is ambiguous. The CDR3 loop spans 14 amino acids. V was shortened by 11 bases and J by 6 bases, with 19 bases between the two germline ends. From germline, CDR1 is KGHDR and CDR2 SFDVKD. The CDR3 sequence is CASRRGGATQPQHF. The CDR3 coding sequence is TGTGCCAGCCGCCGGGGAGGTGCGACTCAGCCCCAGCATTTT.

This clonotype has a count of ten or more. The rearrangement uses TRBV10-3 and TRBJ2-5, with D possibly TRBD1 on 6 matching bases. V lost 0 bases, J lost 5 bases, and 10 bases lay in between. Germline V gene sequence: CDR1 ENHRY, CDR2 SYGVKD. CDR3 length: 14 residues. The CDR3: CAISESQGQETQYF. The CDR3 coding sequence is TGTGCCATCAGTGAGTCTCAGGGGCAGGAGACCCAGTACTTC.

The chain joins TRBV24-1 to TRBJ1-5; 12 bases match TRBD1. Germline assignment: CDR1 KGHDR and CDR2 SFDVKD. The CDR3 contains 15 residues. CDR3 in amino acids: CARATGTGGFQPQHF. In DNA, the CDR3 is TGTGCTAGAGCGACCGGGACAGGGGGCTTTCAGCCCCAGCATTTT.

This clonotype was detected many times. This chain connects TRBV6-5 to TRBJ1-2; D is perhaps TRBD1 (5 bases). V was pared by 7 bases and J by 2 bases, with 11 bases between. CDR3 length: 13 amino acids. CDR1 and CDR2 from the germline V gene are MNHEY and SVGAGI. Here the CDR3 DNA reads TGTGCCAGCACCTCGGGACCGAACTATGGCTACACCTTC. Translating gives CASTSGPNYGYTF.

Details on this clonotype: This may come from a read error, since a much larger clone is one base off. Since the CDR3 does not end with the conserved phenylalanine or tryptophan, this likely comes from a read error. The chain recombines TRBV19 with TRBJ1-2; D possibly corresponds to TRBD1 (5 bases). Germline-derived CDR1 and CDR2 are LNHDA and SQIVND (reference sequence). V lost 6 bases and J lost 5, with 16 bases in between. This CDR3 has 14 amino acids. The CDR3 DNA is TGTGCCAGTAGCAGGGTCGCCGACCCATATGGCTACACCCTC. As protein: CASSRVADPYGYTL.

As to this clonotype: Since the CDR3 does not end with the conserved phenylalanine or tryptophan, this likely comes from a read error. The V call is TRBV19, the J call TRBJ1-2; 9 positions agree with TRBD1. After removal of 5 bases from V and 5 bases from J, the junction contained 9 bases not matched to a gene. This CDR3 is 15 amino acids long. From germline, CDR1 is LNHDA and CDR2 SQIVND (reference sequence). CDR3 nucleotides: TGTGCCAGTAGTCAAGGGACAGGGAATTTATATGGCTACACCTAC. Translating it yields CASSQGTGNLYGYTY.

This chain connects TRBV29-1 to TRBJ1-5; the match to TRBD1 covers 8 bases. This CDR3 has 14 amino acids. The germline V gene has CDR1 SQVTM and CDR2 ANQGSEA. V gave up 8 bases and J gave up 2 bases; unmatched junction bases: 8. CDR3 sequence (DNA): TGCAGCCGATGGACAGGGAGCGGCAATCAGCCCCAGCATTTT. Its protein product is CSRWTGSGNQPQHF.

This chain uses TRBV25-1 with TRBJ1-4; D unresolved. Trimming took off 6 bases at V and 4 bases at J, with 12 bases between the two ends. There are 14 residues in the CDR3. The germline V gene encodes CDR1 MGHDK and CDR2 SYGVNS. The CDR3: CASSRGVDNEKLFF. Written as DNA, the CDR3 is TGTGCCAGCAGCCGAGGAGTCGATAATGAAAAACTGTTTTTT.

The chain uses TRBV2 and TRBJ2-2, with D unclear. CDR3 length equals 14 residues. Trimming stripped 4 bases from V and 4 bases from J, with 10 bases between. The germline CDR1 and CDR2 sequences are SNHLY and FYNNEI. The chain's CDR3 is CASSVEGRTGELFF. Here the CDR3 DNA reads TGTGCCAGCAGTGTCGAAGGCCGCACCGGGGAGCTGTTTTTT. Using reference TRBV2 and TRBJ2-2 for the parts outside the CDR3, the full variable domain is EPEVTQTPSHQVTQMGQEVILRCVPISNHLYFYWYRQILGQKVEFLVSFYNNEISEKSEIFDDQFSVERPDGSNFTLKIRSTKLEDSAMYFCASSVEGRTGELFFGEGSRLTVL.

Regarding this clonotype: One end of the junction does not line up with germline, which may come from a read error. V and J are TRBV16 and TRBJ1-1, with TRBD1 as a possible D gene (6 bases). The germline CDR1 and CDR2 sequences are KGHSY and FQNENV. This CDR3 region has 14 residues. CDR3 sequence (DNA): TGTGCCAGCAGTTACTCGACAGGTTACACTGACGCTTTCTTT. Translated: CASSYSTGYTDAFF.

Comments on this clonotype: It may be a read error: a sequence one base away is much more abundant. The rearrangement uses TRBV7-9 and TRBJ1-1, with D hard to call. Per the germline V gene, CDR1 is SEHNR and CDR2 is FQNEAQ (reference sequence). The CDR3 sequence is 13 residues long. V was pared by 8 bases and J by 1 base, with 11 bases between. The chain's CDR3 is CASGPDTNTEAFF. The CDR3 nucleotides read TGTGCCAGCGGCCCGGATACGAACACTGAAGCTTTCTTT.

This clonotype was observed many times. The chain is built from TRBV29-1 and TRBJ2-7; D is unclear. The CDR3 contains 13 residues. Germline V lookup: CDR1 SQVTM, CDR2 ANQGSEA. V was clipped by 6 bases and J by 4 bases, with 16 bases between them. CDR3 in amino acids: CSVVGQMGYEQYF. In DNA, the CDR3 is TGCAGCGTGGTCGGCCAGATGGGTTACGAGCAGTACTTC.

This clonotype was counted at least ten times. The V gene is TRBV7-9, the J gene TRBJ1-2; no definite D call. CDR1 is SEHNR, CDR2 FQNEAQ, per germline (reference sequence). V was trimmed by 0 bases and J by 5 bases, leaving 13 bases between them. The CDR3 is 15 amino acids. The CDR3, as DNA: TGTGCCAGCAGCTTAGCGGCAGTAATGAGTTATGGCTACACCTTC. It translates to CASSLAAVMSYGYTF. Variable domain in full (rest from reference TRBV7-9 and TRBJ1-2): DTGVSQNPRHKITKRGQNVTFRCDPISEHNRLYWYRQTLGQGPEFLTYFQNEAQLEKSRLLSDRFSAERPKGSFSTLEIQRTEQGDSAMYLCASSLAAVMSYGYTFGSGTRLTVV.

This clonotype was detected only a few times. V usage is TRBV2 and J usage is TRBJ2-6; no definite D call. Trimming took 7 bases from V and 0 from J, leaving 13 bases between them. CDR3 length: 16 residues. Germline values: CDR1 SNHLY, CDR2 FYNNEI. CDR3 sequence: CASIPQLTSGANVLTF. The CDR3 bases are TGTGCCAGCATTCCCCAGCTTACCTCTGGGGCCAACGTCCTGACTTTC.

The chain is built from TRBV9 and TRBJ2-7, with D uncertain. From germline, CDR1 is SGDLS and CDR2 YYNGEE. V gave up 4 bases and J gave up 9 bases, with 26 bases separating them. The CDR3 extends over 16 amino acids. The CDR3 sequence is CASSPTDRPLTTRQYF. CDR3 nucleotides: TGTGCCAGCAGCCCTACTGATCGGCCCCTAACAACCCGGCAGTACTTC. Looking up the rest from reference TRBV9 and TRBJ2-7 gives the full variable domain: DSGVTQTPKHLITATGQRVTLRCSPRSGDLSVYWYQQSLDQGLQFLIQYYNGEERAKGNILERFSAQQFPDLHSELNLSSLELGDSALYFCASSPTDRPLTTRQYFGPGTRLTVT.

This clonotype was found once. The CDR3 region has the DNA TGTGCCAGCAGCTTAATAGCCGGCAGGGGGGCCTACGAGCAGTACTTC. It codes for CASSLIAGRGAYEQYF. V is TRBV7-9 and J is TRBJ2-7; D may be TRBD1 (7 bases). V was clipped by 2 bases and J by 2 bases, with 16 bases between them. There are 16 residues in the CDR3. Germline V gene lookup returns CDR1 SEHNR and CDR2 FQNEAQ (reference sequence). Based on the CDR3 plus reference TRBV7-9 and TRBJ2-7, the full variable domain is DTGVSQNPRHKITKRGQNVTFRCDPISEHNRLYWYRQTLGQGPEFLTYFQNEAQLEKSRLLSDRFSAERPKGSFSTLEIQRTEQGDSAMYLCASSLIAGRGAYEQYFGPGTRLTVT.

The chain links TRBV7-9 to TRBJ2-1; 12 nucleotides agree with TRBD2. Germline-derived CDR1 and CDR2 are SEHNR and FQNEAQ (reference sequence). The CDR3 runs to 17 residues. Germline trimming cut 5 bases from V and 7 bases from J; bases unmatched to any gene: 12. The CDR3 DNA sequence: TGTGCCAGCAGCCCCCGTCCCCTAGCGGGAGGGGGAAATGAGCAGTTCTTC. Translation: CASSPRPLAGGGNEQFF.

The V and J genes are TRBV5-4 and TRBJ2-7; TRBD2 matches at 8 bases. The germline V gene has CDR1 SGHNT and CDR2 YYREEE (reference sequence). The ends lost 4 bases at V and 2 bases at J; junction bases unmatched: 8. The CDR3 runs 15 residues. The CDR3: CASSAGTSKAYEQYF. The CDR3 DNA sequence: TGTGCCAGCAGCGCCGGGACTAGTAAGGCCTACGAGCAGTACTTC. The full variable domain, rest sourced from reference TRBV5-4 and TRBJ2-7, is ETGVTQSPTHLIKTRGQQVTLRCSSQSGHNTVSWYQQALGQGPQFIFQYYREEENGRGNFPPRFSGLQFPNYSSELNVNALELDDSALYLCASSAGTSKAYEQYFGPGTRLTVT.

The rearrangement joins TRBV19 to TRBJ1-5, with 11 bases fitting TRBD1. The ends lost 2 bases at V and 2 bases at J; junction bases unmatched: 11. Germline V gene data show CDR1 as LNHDA and CDR2 as SQIVND (reference sequence). The CDR3 consists of 19 residues. The CDR3 spells CASSISGTGGLIGNQPQHF. In DNA, the CDR3 is TGTGCCAGTAGTATATCCGGGACAGGGGGACTGATCGGCAATCAGCCCCAGCATTTT.

The rearrangement links TRBV11-2 to TRBJ2-7; 9 nucleotides align to TRBD2. This CDR3 has 17 amino acids. Germline CDR1 is SGHAT and CDR2 is FQNNGV. With V trimmed by 6 bases and J by 4 bases, 16 bases remained unmatched. The CDR3: CASSPTRGSGSSYEQYF. For the CDR3, the DNA is TGTGCCAGCAGTCCAACGAGGGGTAGCGGGAGTTCTTACGAGCAGTACTTC.

This clonotype was seen a few times. The rearrangement links TRBV5-1 to TRBJ1-2, with TRBD1 as a possible D gene (6 bases). There are 14 residues in the CDR3. Trimming stripped 4 bases from V and 7 bases from J, with 17 bases between. Germline V gives CDR1 SGHRS, CDR2 YFSETQ. CDR3 sequence reads: CASSGYTGNTGYTF. CDR3 DNA sequence: TGCGCCAGCAGCGGGTACACAGGGAATACTGGCTACACCTTC.

This clonotype occurred a few times. The chain is built from TRBV10-3 and TRBJ2-7; the D gene is possibly TRBD1 (7 bases). Trimming stripped 10 bases from V and 7 bases from J, with 20 bases between. The CDR3 totals 13 residues. CDR1 and CDR2 (germline): ENHRY, SYGVKD. CDR3 amino acids: CASSRGTVGEQYF. The CDR3 DNA sequence: TGTGCCAGCAGCCGCGGGACAGTGGGGGAGCAGTACTTC.